A selection of T cell receptor beta chains follows, all from one sample in a study of blood T cell repertoires in COVID-19. Data came from immunoSEQ multiplex PCR; TCRdb stores just in-frame clones and leaves some out. The sample holds 69,000 or so clones; under 90% are singletons and the top ten take 13%. Sequenced sample: peripheral blood. The receptors here all came from a man in his fifties or sixties with COVID-19, enrolled during active disease. Each CDR3 is given with its conserved first and last residue. The order of the fields is V gene, D gene, J gene, clone size, CDR3 DNA, CDR3 protein. D genes are given only for firm matches. Size is omitted from some rows. Given values are once, few, many or a class for expanded clones.

V gene: TRBV11-3
D gene: .
J gene: TRBJ1-1
clone size: once
CDR3 DNA: TGTGCCAGCAGCTTTCGGGGGAACACTGAAGCTTTCTTT
CDR3 protein: CASSFRGNTEAFF

V gene: TRBV5-6
D gene: TRBD1
J gene: TRBJ1-1
clone size: .
CDR3 DNA: TGTGCCAGCACCCCTCTTAGGACAGGGTTATACACTGAAGCTTTCTTT
CDR3 protein: CASTPLRTGLYTEAFF

V gene: TRBV7-9
D gene: .
J gene: TRBJ1-3
clone size: .
CDR3 DNA: TGTGCCAGCAGCCTCCGGGGGGGCGATGGAAACACCATATATTTT
CDR3 protein: CASSLRGGDGNTIYF

V gene: TRBV28
D gene: .
J gene: TRBJ1-1
clone size: few
CDR3 DNA: TGTGCCAGCAGTTCTGGATCTACGCCGGGAACTGAAGCTTTCTTT
CDR3 protein: CASSSGSTPGTEAFF

V gene: TRBV29-1
D gene: .
J gene: TRBJ1-2
clone size: .
CDR3 DNA: TGCAGCGTTGTGGGGCAGGAGCGCTACACCTTC
CDR3 protein: CSVVGQERYTF

V gene: TRBV18
D gene: .
J gene: TRBJ1-1
clone size: .
CDR3 DNA: TGTGCCAGCTCACCCCGCCCGGGACAAGACACTGAAGCTTTCTTT
CDR3 protein: CASSPRPGQDTEAFF

V gene: TRBV7-6
D gene: TRBD2
J gene: TRBJ2-3
clone size: once
CDR3 DNA: TGTGCCAGCAGCGAAAAGGGGGTTGGGGGGACTAGAGATACGCAGTATTTT
CDR3 protein: CASSEKGVGGTRDTQYF

V gene: TRBV11-3
D gene: TRBD2
J gene: TRBJ2-4
clone size: many
CDR3 DNA: TGTGCCAGCAGCTTAGGAGGCGGGGGAACGAACATTCAGTACTTC
CDR3 protein: CASSLGGGGTNIQYF

V gene: TRBV10-1
D gene: TRBD1
J gene: TRBJ1-3
clone size: .
CDR3 DNA: TGCGCCAGCAGCCGGACAGGGAAAGATGGAAACACCATATATTTT
CDR3 protein: CASSRTGKDGNTIYF

V gene: TRBV2
D gene: .
J gene: TRBJ2-5
clone size: few
CDR3 DNA: TGTGCCAGCTCCCGATCGGGGACCCAGTACTTC
CDR3 protein: CASSRSGTQYF